This T cell receptor (beta chain) was found in a study of cytomegalovirus exposure and HLA in healthy donors. Overall study results and limits: Most subjects' HLA-A and HLA-B alleles were reportedly predicted from TCR beta sequences.

V was trimmed by 3 bases and J by 3 bases, leaving 20 bases between them. The CDR3 totals 17 residues. CDR1 and CDR2 from the germline V gene are SEHNR and FQNEAQ (reference sequence). PCR used 60 Vbeta primers and 13 Jbeta primers. The assay was immunoSEQ multiplex PCR, and TCRdb's table has in-frame clones only and misses some. The sample has 55,000 or so clones; approximately 82% are singletons. Turning to this clone: The antigen is unknown.

The chain is built from TRBV7-9 and TRBJ1-1; possibly TRBD1 for D (6 bases). The specimen was PBMCs. This TCR was recovered from a man aged 50 or older in good health and CMV-seronegative. The chain's CDR3 is CASSFIAGGHMHTEAFF. CDR3 bases: TGTGCCAGCAGCTTTATCGCGGGGGGGCATATGCACACTGAAGCTTTCTTT.